The source of this T cell receptor beta chain is a study of cytomegalovirus exposure and HLA in healthy donors. The CDR3 sequence is 17 residues long. The germline CDR1 and CDR2 sequences are SGHTA and FQGNSA. Trimming took 3 bases from V and 4 from J; bases not matched to a gene: 14. In the case of this clone: The antigen is not known.

Study-level results: Later on, a genetic analysis was performed. It linked a missense variant in DCLRE1C with V- and J-gene trimming of TCR beta. Within an earlier analysis, most TCR beta V segments proved productive either about 87% or about 30% of the time.

Vbeta (60) and Jbeta (13) primers were used in the PCR. Clones were read by immunoSEQ multiplex PCR, and TCRdb kept only the in-frame ones, dropping some. Of about 170,000 clones in the sample, 73% were seen once. This clonotype was obtained from a woman under 30 in good health and CMV-seropositive. The specimen sequenced was PBMCs. The rearrangement uses TRBV7-2 and TRBJ2-7; 8 bases fit TRBD2. For the CDR3, the DNA is TGTGCCAGCAGCTTGCTCACTCGCGGGGGGCCGTTTTACGAGCAGTACTTC. Translating it yields CASSLLTRGGPFYEQYF.